This TCR beta chain was sequenced in a study of blood T cells in healthy people across ages (dated by TCRdb to the mid-2010s). Broadly, across the study: In model experiments, template switching captured roughly one uniquely barcoded TCR beta cDNA molecule for every two T cells. Age-related changes in TCR beta repertoire diversity were measured in the study by deep sequencing normalized with unique cDNA molecular identifiers. The donors were split into four age groups: young (average about 15 years), middle-aged (nearly 40), aged (around 67) and long-lived (over 75). Donors of different ages were randomly distributed across sequencing lanes to avoid experimental bias. The study analyzed two additional independent replicas of 1 million unique cDNA reads from the same blood draw for two donors, one aged 18 to 30 and one aged 80 or older. Overall results and qualifications from the work: Observed TCR beta diversity per million T cells fell roughly linearly with age, and a significant reduction was already apparent by age around 40. Estimates of total diversity based on one million sequenced T cells were considered lower bounds and underestimates. Compared with the aged group, the long-lived group had more naive CD4+ T cells, fewer expanded clones and increased TCR diversity, a pattern suggesting age selection. Because the CMV infection status of the donors was unknown, age-related changes in expanded clonotypes may potentially have been confounded. Because profiling used bulk unsorted PBMCs, naive and antigen-experienced compartments could not be compared conclusively. A strong correlation was found between observed TCR beta diversity and the percentage of naive T cells measured by flow cytometry.

The V and J ends are trimmed by 5 bases and 3 bases, leaving 10 bases between them. CDR1 and CDR2 (PRHDT, FYEKMQ) derive from the germline V gene (reference sequence). Spanning cysteine to phenylalanine, the CDR3 consists of 14 amino acids. Only the CDR3 part of the read is kept: 42 bases, read in frame from the first base. To note about this clonotype: It has no known antigen specificity. No per-base quality is available; no much larger clone lies one base away.

The donors were around 39 Caucasian individuals from Russia, aged roughly 6 to 100 years, who were systemically healthy. Roughly 9 milliliters of peripheral blood were drawn from each donor into EDTA-treated Vacutainer tubes. Ficoll-Paque density-gradient centrifugation was used to isolate PBMCs, with at least 6.5 million per sample. Trizol reagent was used to extract total RNA from PBMCs, with at least 6 micrograms per sample. For every donor, an aliquot of PBMCs went through flow cytometry to measure the percentages of naive CD45RAhigh/CD27high T cells. Library construction relied on 5' RACE. The listed sequencing device is Illumina HiSeq 2500. A second roughly 6 to 12 cycle PCR used a sample-barcoded 5' primer and a J-beta primer mix. A template-switch 5' adaptor carrying 12 random nucleotides introduced a unique molecular identifier onto each TCR beta cDNA molecule. Each sample yielded at least 3 million CDR3-containing paired-end reads. First-strand cDNA was synthesized from all RNA with the Mint cDNA synthesis kit, primed by a TRBC-specific oligonucleotide. After uracil-DNA glycosylase treatment, a first 18-cycle PCR used universal primers M1SS and BC2_uni_R on all cDNA. The paper's processing steps were these. Each sample was normalized by randomly selecting 1 million high-quality reads, each carrying a distinct molecular identifier. Reads with shared molecular identifiers were discarded instead of being binned into consensus sequences. CDR3 identification, clonotype clustering and error correction used MiTCR with a Q25 quality threshold and the strictest error-elimination algorithm. Lower-bound total TCR beta diversity was estimated with a nonparametric unseen species model using Euler transformation. The raw public data were reprocessed by TCRdb itself: fastp quality trimming at Q25, MiXCR clonotype calling, in-frame beta chains only. Merged by CDR3 protein, the rows form single entries marked with the most common genes and DNA. The V and J calls were not made by the authors but by TCRdb's processing. The sample table contains around 990,000 distinct CDR3 sequences; only one count was recorded for more than 30% of them. The ten largest clones capture under 15% of the sample.

This sequence was found in a man aged 18 to 29 in good health. The sequencing sample was made of blood. In this chain, TRBV13 is recombined with TRBJ2-2; tentative D gene TRBD2, with 5 bases matching. The CDR3 here reads CASSPEGHTGELFF. The DNA sequence is TGTGCCAGCAGCCCCGAGGGCCACACCGGGGAGCTGTTTTTT.